These 5 T cell receptor beta chains share one sample of origin, sequenced in a study of T-cell reconstitution after alpha-beta-depleted transplantation in children. Unique molecular identifiers were used in preparing the TCRbeta library. TCRdb called the PCR reads again in MiXCR, with one record for every CDR3 protein. The sample lists about 980,000 distinct CDR3 sequences, less than 30% occurring once. The source material was PBMCs, mostly from graft donor cells, sampled 360 days after TCRalphabeta/CD19-depleted stem cell transplant. The receptors come from a boy under two years old who had a stem cell transplant for SCID, so the T cells may come from the graft donor.

This clonotype was counted only a few times. This sequence joins TRBV12-3 or TRBV12-4 and TRBJ1-2; possible D gene TRBD1, 6 bases. V lost 7 bases, J lost 5 bases, and 14 bases lay in between. The CDR3 spans 13 residues. The DNA of the CDR3 is TGTGCCAGCACCTCCGGACAGAGTTATGGCTACACCTTC. It encodes CASTSGQSYGYTF.

The rearrangement links TRBV6-5 to TRBJ1-3; 7 bases fit TRBD1. This CDR3 is 14 amino acids long. Trimming cost V 6 bases and J 0 bases; bases outside gene matches: 2. Germline V gives CDR1 MNHEY, CDR2 SVGAGI. CDR3 region: CASRWDSSGNTIYF. CDR3 in DNA: TGTGCCAGCAGGTGGGACAGCTCTGGAAACACCATATATTTT.

This clonotype was counted between two and nine times. This rearrangement joins TRBV12-3 or TRBV12-4 to TRBJ2-2, with TRBD1 matching 9 bases. This CDR3 is 14 amino acids long. V lost 7 bases and J lost 4; bases outside the gene matches: 4. The CDR3 reads CASNPTGGTGELFF. In DNA form, the CDR3 reads TGTGCCAGCAATCCGACAGGGGGCACCGGGGAGCTGTTTTTT.

This clonotype was seen only a few times. The chain couples TRBV4-3 to TRBJ2-1; D remains unclear. The germline V gene encodes CDR1 LGHNA and CDR2 YSLEER. The CDR3 totals 13 residues. The V and J ends lost 1 base and 4 bases respectively, with 5 bases between them. CDR3 DNA: TGCGCCAGCAGCCAAGGGGATTACAATGAGCAGTTCTTC. This translates into CASSQGDYNEQFF.

The chain joins TRBV28 to TRBJ1-1, with TRBD1 matching over 7 bases. Germline CDR1 reads MDHEN; CDR2 reads SYDVKM. Trimming cost V 9 bases and J 5 bases; bases outside gene matches: 12. The CDR3 runs 14 residues. The CDR3 protein is CASDHIRRGTEAFF. CDR3 nucleotide sequence: TGTGCCAGTGACCACATCCGCAGGGGGACTGAAGCTTTCTTT. The full variable domain, completed using reference TRBV28 and TRBJ1-1, is DVKVTQSSRYLVKRTGEKVFLECVQDMDHENMFWYRQDPGLGLRLIYFSYDVKMKEKGDIPEGYSVSREKKERFSLILESASTNQTSMYLCASDHIRRGTEAFFGQGTRLTVV.